Presented here are 14 T cell receptor beta chains from one specimen sequenced in a study of T cell responses to AZD1222 COVID-19 vaccine. Sequencing was performed with immunoSEQ multiplex PCR; in TCRdb, only in-frame clones are kept and a portion is missing. The table has about 140,000 clones, 84% seen once. The sample was peripheral blood, taken on day 0 of AZD1222 vaccination. The receptors come from an adult in good health.

This clone was recorded only once. The genes are TRBV7-2 and TRBJ2-1; unclear D gene. The germline CDR1 and CDR2 sequences are SGHTA and FQGNSA. The CDR3 is 17 amino acids. Trimming took off 3 bases at V and 0 bases at J, with 15 bases between the two ends. CDR3 loop: CASSFPGRRSSYNEQFF. The CDR3 nucleotides read TGTGCCAGCAGCTTCCCAGGACGGCGAAGCTCCTACAATGAGCAGTTCTTC.

This clone occurred a few times. The gene calls are TRBV24-1 and TRBJ2-3; TRBD1 might be the D (5 bases). The CDR3 has 17 amino acids. Germline loops: CDR1 KGHDR, CDR2 SFDVKD. V was clipped by 5 bases and J by 4 bases, with 21 bases between them. This chain's CDR3 is CATSVGAGPLPPDTQYF. The CDR3, as DNA: TGTGCCACCAGTGTTGGGGCAGGGCCCTTACCCCCAGATACGCAGTATTTT.

V is TRBV27 and J is TRBJ1-2, with D possibly being TRBD1 (5 bases). Per germline, CDR1 MNHEY and CDR2 SMNVEV (reference sequence). This CDR3 has 14 residues. V was pared by 0 bases and J by 8 bases, with 13 bases between. The CDR3 protein is CASSLSGGEGGYTF. In nucleotides, the CDR3 is TGTGCCAGCAGTTTATCGGGAGGGGAGGGGGGCTACACCTTC.

This clone was picked up a small number of times. J is TRBJ1-1 and V is TRBV29-1; D gene uncertain. Germline V CDR1 and CDR2: SQVTM, ANQGSEA. The length of the CDR3 is 12 residues. V lost 6 bases to trimming and J lost 6 bases, with 14 bases between them. The CDR3 sequence: CSVNPYEAEAFF. DNA for the CDR3: TGCAGCGTCAATCCCTATGAGGCTGAAGCTTTCTTT.

The rearrangement uses TRBV7-2 and TRBJ1-3, with no clear D. Germline lookup yields CDR1 SGHTA and CDR2 FQGNSA. V gave up 0 bases and J gave up 2 bases, with 8 bases separating them. The CDR3 sequence is 15 residues long. The CDR3 DNA sequence: TGTGCCAGCAGCTTAGCTCCCGCTGCTGGAAACACCATATATTTT. It is translated as CASSLAPAAGNTIYF.

The chain has TRBV7-9 and TRBJ1-2, with TRBD1 as a possible D gene (6 bases). Trimming pared 5 bases from V and 8 bases from J, leaving 12 bases between. This CDR3 has 12 residues. Germline V lookup: CDR1 SEHNR, CDR2 FQNEAQ (reference sequence). CDR3: CASSLQGNGYTF. Written as DNA, the CDR3 is TGTGCCAGCAGCCTACAGGGAAACGGCTACACCTTC.

Only a few counts were recorded for this clone. The V call is TRBV28, the J call TRBJ2-3; 7 bases line up with TRBD1. Germline loops: CDR1 MDHEN, CDR2 SYDVKM. This CDR3 spans 17 amino acids. V lost 4 bases, J lost 0 bases, and 10 bases stayed unmatched. CDR3 bases: TGTGCCAGCAGTTATGGGGACAGCTTAGGAAGCACAGATACGCAGTATTTT. Translation: CASSYGDSLGSTDTQYF.

This clone was observed a few times. The germline gene is not matched at one end of the junction; a read error may be the cause. The chain couples TRBV18 to TRBJ1-1; the D gene is possibly TRBD1 (5 bases). Germline CDR1 KGHSH, CDR2 LQKENI. This CDR3 has 13 amino acids. The CDR3 DNA reads TGTGCCAGCTCTCCACTTCCGGACAAAGAAGCTTTCTTT. Residues: CASSPLPDKEAFF. Using reference TRBV18 and TRBJ1-1 for the parts outside the CDR3, the full variable domain is NAGVMQNPRHLVRRRGQEARLRCSPMKGHSHVYWYRQLPEEGLKFMVYLQKENIIDESGMPKERFSAEFPKEGPSILRIQQVVRGDSAAYFCASSPLPDKEAFFGQGTRLTVV.

The chain recombines TRBV18 with TRBJ1-2, with D possibly TRBD1 on 5 matching bases. Germline CDR1 is KGHSH and CDR2 is LQKENI. The CDR3 runs 15 residues. Trimming stripped 3 bases from V and 0 bases from J, with 11 bases between. CDR3 amino acids: CASSPPDRPNYGYTF. The CDR3 nucleotides read TGTGCCAGCTCACCCCCTGACAGACCTAACTATGGCTACACCTTC.

This chain joins TRBV24-1 and TRBJ2-5; unclear D gene. The CDR3 contains 13 residues. V dropped 5 bases and J dropped 5 bases, with 11 bases sitting between them. Per germline, CDR1 KGHDR and CDR2 SFDVKD. CDR3 coding DNA: TGTGCCACCAGTGGGGGTGTCAGGGAGACCCAGTACTTC. It encodes CATSGGVRETQYF.

The chain links TRBV28 to TRBJ1-1; possibly TRBD1 for D (6 bases). This CDR3 region has 15 residues. The germline V and J ends were trimmed by 5 bases and 3 bases, with 16 bases remaining between them. CDR1 and CDR2 from the germline V gene are MDHEN and SYDVKM. The CDR3 bases are TGTGCCAGCAGTCCCGGGGGGGCAGGAGACACTGAAGCTTTCTTT. Its protein is CASSPGGAGDTEAFF.

The chain recombines TRBV5-1 with TRBJ1-4, with TRBD1 matching over 9 bases. With V trimmed by 4 bases and J by 8 bases, 15 bases remained unmatched. Germline V gene data show CDR1 as SGHRS and CDR2 as YFSETQ. This CDR3 spans 17 amino acids. The CDR3 spells CASSPSRTGVFMEKLFF. CDR3 DNA sequence: TGCGCCAGCAGCCCATCTAGGACAGGGGTGTTTATGGAAAAACTGTTTTTT.

The chain combines TRBV29-1 with TRBJ1-2, with a weak D call TRBD1 (6 bases). The CDR3 spans 14 residues. CDR1 and CDR2 from the germline V gene are SQVTM and ANQGSEA. V shed 2 bases and J shed 0 bases, with 10 bases lying between them. The CDR3 region is CSVEQDSANYGYTF. The CDR3 nucleotides are TGCAGCGTTGAACAGGACAGCGCTAACTATGGCTACACCTTC. Together with reference TRBV29-1 and TRBJ1-2, the CDR3 gives the full variable domain: SAVISQKPSRDICQRGTSLTIQCQVDSQVTMMFWYRQQPGQSLTLIATANQGSEATYESGFVIDKFPISRPNLTFSTLTVSNMSPEDSSIYLCSVEQDSANYGYTFGSGTRLTVV.

This chain joins TRBV19 and TRBJ1-3; D possibly corresponds to TRBD1 (6 bases). The CDR3 is 15 residues long. V lost 3 bases, J lost 0 bases, and 9 bases lay in between. Germline loops: CDR1 LNHDA, CDR2 SQIVND (reference sequence). The DNA for the CDR3 is TGTGCCAGTAGTATGGACAGAATCTCTGGAAACACCATATATTTT. Translated, it gives CASSMDRISGNTIYF.